A selection of T cell receptor beta chains follows, all from one sample in a study of blood T cell repertoires in COVID-19. The table came from immunoSEQ multiplex PCR; TCRdb's copy has only in-frame clones and leaves some out. In the table there are 85,000 to 95,000 clones, about 89% of which are singletons. The sequencing input was peripheral blood. These receptors were obtained from a man aged 60-69 years with COVID-19, enrolled during active disease. Both conserved end residues are part of each CDR3. Each record gives: J gene, V gene, clone size, D gene, CDR3 DNA, CDR3 protein. The D gene is left open where the match is weak. The size field is filled for only some rows; it gives once, few, many or a size class.

TRBJ1-5,TRBV4-1,.,.,TGCGCCAGCAGCCCCCTCGCGAAAAATCAGCCCCAGCATTTT,CASSPLAKNQPQHF
TRBJ2-7,TRBV2,.,TRBD1,TGTGCCGGAAGGACAGGTCCTGAAGAACACGAGCAGTACTTC,CAGRTGPEEHEQYF
TRBJ1-2,TRBV28,.,.,TGTGCCAGCATGGGACAAGGGGGCTACACCTTC,CASMGQGGYTF
TRBJ2-1,TRBV10-1,.,TRBD2,TGCGCCAGCAGTGACCGGGGGGTCCATGAGCAGTTCTTC,CASSDRGVHEQFF
TRBJ2-2,TRBV7-9,.,.,TGTGCCAGCAGCGAGAGACTCCATCGGGGCACCGGGGAGCTGTTTTTT,CASSERLHRGTGELFF
TRBJ1-1,TRBV28,.,.,TGTGCCAGCGCGAGGGGAGGGGTCACTGAAGCTTTCTTT,CASARGGVTEAFF
TRBJ2-7,TRBV27,.,.,TGTGCCAGCAGTTTCGCGGGGCCCGCCTACGAGCAGTACTTC,CASSFAGPAYEQYF
TRBJ2-1,TRBV5-6,.,TRBD2,TGTGCCAGCAGCTTCGGACTAGCGGGAGGCAATGAGCAGTTCTTC,CASSFGLAGGNEQFF
TRBJ2-7,TRBV18,.,TRBD2,TGTGCCAGCTCGCCCACTAGCGGGCTGACCTACGAGCAGTACTTC,CASSPTSGLTYEQYF
TRBJ2-1,TRBV4-2,.,TRBD2,TGTGCCAGCAGCCAAGAGGCTAGCGGGAGCTCGTTGGAGGAGCAGTTCTTC,CASSQEASGSSLEEQFF
TRBJ1-4,TRBV7-2,once,.,TGTGCCAGCAGCTTAGTCGGGAGTTCAGATGAAAAACTGTTTTTT,CASSLVGSSDEKLFF
TRBJ1-2,TRBV11-2,.,TRBD1,TGTGCCAGCAGCCCATCTACGGGACAGCCCCACTATGGCTACACCTTC,CASSPSTGQPHYGYTF
TRBJ2-5,TRBV12-5,.,.,TGTGCTAGTGGTTTGGGTCAGGGAGGGACCCAGTACTTC,CASGLGQGGTQYF
TRBJ2-1,TRBV10-1,.,.,TGCGCCAGCAGTGAGTCGGAGGTGGGGACAATTGAGCAGTTCTTC,CASSESEVGTIEQFF
TRBJ2-7,TRBV4-1,.,.,TGCGCCAGCAGCCAAGAATGGGGGGCCTACGAGCAGTACTTC,CASSQEWGAYEQYF
TRBJ2-2,TRBV25-1,.,TRBD2,TGTGCCAGCAGTGAATATACTAGCGGGAGGGGGAACACCGGGGAGCTGTTTTTT,CASSEYTSGRGNTGELFF
TRBJ1-3,TRBV18,once,.,TGTGCCAGCTCACCAACCCGGACAGCTTCTGGAAACACCATATATTTT,CASSPTRTASGNTIYF
TRBJ2-2,TRBV6-4,.,TRBD2,TGTGCCAGCCAGCGGGGCGGGGAGCTGTTTTTT,CASQRGGELFF
TRBJ1-1,TRBV11-3,.,TRBD1,TGTGCCAGCAGCTCTCGCCCAGACAGGGCTGACACTGAAGCTTTCTTT,CASSSRPDRADTEAFF
TRBJ1-1,TRBV4-3,.,TRBD1,TGCGCCAGCAGCCAAGATACTATAACAGGGGACGTCACTGAAGCTTTCTTT,CASSQDTITGDVTEAFF
TRBJ2-5,TRBV30,few,.,TGTGCCTGGAGTCTTGAGGACCAAGAGACCCAGTACTTC,CAWSLEDQETQYF
TRBJ2-7,TRBV5-1,.,TRBD2,TGCGCCAGCAGCTTGGCGCTAGCGGGAGTCCACGAGCAGTACTTC,CASSLALAGVHEQYF
TRBJ2-2,TRBV4-1,once,TRBD1,TGCGCCAGCAGCCAAGAAGGGACAGTTAGGACCGGGGAGCTGTTTTTT,CASSQEGTVRTGELFF
TRBJ2-7,TRBV19,once,TRBD2,TGTGCCAGTAGTAGGGGACTAGCCTACGAGCAGTACTTC,CASSRGLAYEQYF
TRBJ1-1,TRBV5-6,once,.,TGTGCCAGCAGCTTCCCAGTTCCGAACACTGAAGCTTTCTTT,CASSFPVPNTEAFF
TRBJ1-2,TRBV4-1,.,.,TGCGCCAGCAGCCAAAGGATACAGGGTGACTATGGCTACACCTTC,CASSQRIQGDYGYTF
TRBJ2-5,TRBV7-7,.,TRBD2,TGTGCCAGCAGCTTAGCCCACGGGGAGGGAGGAGAGACCCAGTACTTC,CASSLAHGEGGETQYF